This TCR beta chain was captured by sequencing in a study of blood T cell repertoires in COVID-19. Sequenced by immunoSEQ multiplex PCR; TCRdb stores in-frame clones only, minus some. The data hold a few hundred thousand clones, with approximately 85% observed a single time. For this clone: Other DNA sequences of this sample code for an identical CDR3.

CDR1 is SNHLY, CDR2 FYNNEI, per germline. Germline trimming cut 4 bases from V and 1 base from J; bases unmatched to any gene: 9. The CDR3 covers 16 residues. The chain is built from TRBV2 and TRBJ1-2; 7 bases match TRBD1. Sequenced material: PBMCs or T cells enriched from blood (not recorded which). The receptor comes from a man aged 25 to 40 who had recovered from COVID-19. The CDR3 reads CASSGRTGNRNYGYTF. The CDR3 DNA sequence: TGTGCCAGCAGTGGACGGACAGGCAACCGTAACTATGGCTACACCTTC.